One sample yielded the 22 T cell receptor beta chains listed below, sequenced in a study of T-cell reconstitution after alpha-beta-depleted transplantation in children. During its preparation, the TCRbeta library received unique molecular identifiers. TCRdb independently ran MiXCR on the PCR reads; one entry per CDR3 protein. The sample gives hundreds of thousands of distinct CDR3 sequences, 16% of which show up once; under 1.2% is in the top ten. The specimen was PBMCs from the stem cell graft donor, collected from the stem cell graft. These TCRs come from a human donor who donated a stem cell graft to a child with acute myeloid leukemia.

This chain joins TRBV7-2 and TRBJ2-3, with D tentatively TRBD1 or TRBD2 (5 bases each). Germline assignment: CDR1 SGHTA and CDR2 FQGNSA. This CDR3 is 12 amino acids long. V lost 5 bases and J lost 10, with 13 bases in between. The CDR3 spells CASSPDRGAQYF. DNA of the CDR3: TGTGCCAGCAGCCCGGACCGAGGGGCGCAGTATTTT.

The chain links TRBV6-1 to TRBJ2-1, with D unresolved. The length of the CDR3 is 14 residues. Trimming removed 5 bases at V and 1 base at J, with 9 bases between. Germline V lookup: CDR1 MNHNS, CDR2 SASEGT. Written as DNA, the CDR3 is TGTGCCAGCAGTCGACTGGGATCCTACAATGAGCAGTTCTTC. Its translation is CASSRLGSYNEQFF.

V gene TRBV20-1 combines with J gene TRBJ1-4, with D hard to call. The CDR3 runs to 12 residues. Germline loops: CDR1 DFQATT, CDR2 SNEGSKA (reference sequence). V was pared by 6 bases and J by 4 bases, with 9 bases between. CDR3 sequence (DNA): TGCAGTGCCGAGATTGATAATGAAAAACTGTTTTTT. It is translated as CSAEIDNEKLFF.

Of note for this clonotype: Since a much larger clone is just one base distant, this may be a read error. The V gene is TRBV7-2, the J gene TRBJ2-1; TRBD2 is a possible D gene (5 bases). The CDR3 has 15 residues. Per germline, CDR1 SGHTA and CDR2 FQGNSA. Trimming removed 11 bases from V and 6 bases from J, with 23 bases in between. CDR3 sequence: CASVTRVPSRNEQFF. The DNA of the CDR3 is TGTGCCTCTGTTACGCGGGTGCCCAGCCGCAATGAGCAGTTCTTC.

Many counts were recorded for this clonotype. The chain is built from TRBV20-1 and TRBJ1-5; no clear D gene. The germline V gene has CDR1 DFQATT and CDR2 SNEGSKA (reference sequence). Trimming took 5 bases from V and 0 from J, leaving 11 bases between them. CDR3 length: 14 amino acids. The CDR3 here is CSASSGNSNQPQHF. The CDR3 DNA reads as TGCAGTGCTTCCAGCGGGAATAGCAATCAGCCCCAGCATTTT.

In its sample, this clonotype was seen many times. The chain carries TRBV6-5 and TRBJ1-3; D remains ambiguous. The germline V and J ends were trimmed by 6 bases and 0 bases, with 12 bases remaining between them. The V gene's germline CDR1 is MNHEY and CDR2 SVGAGI. The CDR3 spans 15 residues. The CDR3 nucleotides are TGTGCCAGCAGCTCCAACGGCGCCTCTGGAAACACCATATATTTT. Protein product: CASSSNGASGNTIYF.

This clonotype was recorded many times. The rearrangement uses TRBV6-1 and TRBJ1-3; unclear D gene. Trimming shortened V by 7 bases and J by 6 bases, and 19 bases separated the two germline ends. The CDR3 is 15 residues long. Germline assignment: CDR1 MNHNS and CDR2 SASEGT. This chain's CDR3 is CASTDVYTGVNTIYF. The CDR3 DNA reads as TGTGCCAGCACCGACGTATATACCGGGGTAAACACCATATATTTT.

The chain links TRBV20-1 to TRBJ1-2, with TRBD1 identical over 7 bases. Losses at the gene ends were 6 bases for V and 4 bases for J; bases not matched to a gene: 11. Germline assignment: CDR1 DFQATT and CDR2 SNEGSKA (reference sequence). The CDR3 spans 14 residues. In DNA form, the CDR3 reads TGCAGTGCCGCTAGGGACAGAGCCTCCTATGGCTACACCTTC. Translated: CSAARDRASYGYTF.

This clonotype was detected ten times or more. This rearrangement joins TRBV29-1 to TRBJ2-1; TRBD2 is a possible D gene (6 bases). This CDR3 comprises 15 residues. V gave up 4 bases and J gave up 0 bases, with 13 bases separating them. The germline V gene has CDR1 SQVTM and CDR2 ANQGSEA. CDR3 protein: CSVGVLLASYNEQFF. CDR3 DNA sequence: TGCAGCGTTGGGGTGTTACTAGCCTCCTACAATGAGCAGTTCTTC.

This clonotype has ten or more counts. As DNA, the CDR3 is TGCGCCAGCAGCCAATATCGAGACTACGAGCAGTACTTC. Translating it yields CASSQYRDYEQYF. This rearrangement joins TRBV4-3 to TRBJ2-7; D gene uncertain. There are 13 residues in the CDR3. V was pared by 2 bases and J by 3 bases, with 8 bases between. Per the germline V gene, CDR1 is LGHNA and CDR2 is YSLEER.

The chain links TRBV7-9 to TRBJ1-2; perhaps TRBD1 as D (5 bases). Germline V gives CDR1 SEHNR, CDR2 FQNEAQ (reference sequence). Trimming cost V 1 base and J 6 bases, with 12 bases left between them. The CDR3 runs 14 residues. The CDR3 reads CASSLGAGNHGYTF. The CDR3 DNA sequence: TGTGCCAGCAGCTTAGGGGCAGGGAACCATGGCTACACCTTC.

The sample holds many counts of this clonotype. J is TRBJ2-1 and V is TRBV12-3 or TRBV12-4; D gene unclear. This CDR3 is 13 amino acids long. The V gene lost 1 base and the J gene lost 9 bases, with 10 bases spanning the gap. CDR3 DNA sequence: TGTGCCAGCAGTTTAGTCCGGAGCGTTGAGCAGTTCTTC. Encoded protein: CASSLVRSVEQFF.

This chain links TRBV5-1 with TRBJ2-3; 7 bases agree with TRBD1. This CDR3 comprises 15 residues. The junction had 5 bases not matched to a gene; V was cut back by 0 bases and J by 4 bases. Germline loops: CDR1 SGHRS, CDR2 YFSETQ. The CDR3 sequence is CASSLADRVADTQYF. CDR3 bases: TGCGCCAGCAGCTTGGCCGACAGGGTGGCAGATACGCAGTATTTT. The full variable domain, its missing parts supplied by reference TRBV5-1 and TRBJ2-3, is KAGVTQTPRYLIKTRGQQVTLSCSPISGHRSVSWYQQTPGQGLQFLFEYFSETQRNKGNFPGRFSGRQFSNSRSEMNVSTLELGDSALYLCASSLADRVADTQYFGPGTRLTVL.

This clonotype was picked up many times. The chain couples TRBV29-1 to TRBJ2-3; D gene unclear. The CDR3 covers 13 residues. The V and J ends lost 5 bases and 4 bases respectively, with 13 bases between them. The germline gives CDR1 SQVTM, CDR2 ANQGSEA. The CDR3 bases are TGCAGCGTTAACCGGGTCCAGGCAGATACGCAGTATTTT. Its translation: CSVNRVQADTQYF.

This clonotype has more than one count but fewer than ten. The chain recombines TRBV4-1 with TRBJ2-1; TRBD1 is a possible D gene (6 bases). V gave up 0 bases and J gave up 4 bases, with 10 bases separating them. The germline gives CDR1 MGHRA, CDR2 YSYEKL. The CDR3 covers 15 residues. CDR3 bases: TGCGCCAGCAGCCAAGAAGGGGGTACTTACAATGAGCAGTTCTTC. It yields the protein CASSQEGGTYNEQFF.

A word on this clonotype: This sequence may be a read error, since a much larger clone differs from it by one base. The J gene is TRBJ2-7, the V gene TRBV20-1; D possibly corresponds to TRBD2 (5 bases). The CDR3 sequence is 13 residues long. The germline V gene has CDR1 DFQATT and CDR2 SNEGSKA (reference sequence). V was trimmed by 3 bases and J by 3 bases, leaving 12 bases between them. The CDR3 sequence is CSARIEGGYEQYF. DNA of the CDR3: TGCAGTGCTAGGATTGAGGGTGGCTACGAGCAGTACTTC.

At least ten counts were recorded for this clonotype. The rearrangement joins TRBV29-1 to TRBJ1-4; D is possibly TRBD1 (6 bases). The CDR3 consists of 16 residues. Trimming removed 7 bases at V and 0 bases at J, with 18 bases between. CDR1 and CDR2 (germline): SQVTM, ANQGSEA. The CDR3 is CSAGRGSAATNEKLFF. CDR3 in DNA: TGCAGCGCTGGGAGGGGGTCCGCCGCAACTAATGAAAAACTGTTTTTT.

This clonotype has ten or more counts. This chain uses TRBV12-3 or TRBV12-4 with TRBJ1-6, with D maybe TRBD1 (6 bases). V dropped 6 bases and J dropped 7 bases, with 22 bases sitting between them. This CDR3 comprises 17 residues. The CDR3 loop reads CASSLEVGGARNSPLHF. The CDR3 DNA reads as TGTGCCAGCAGCCTAGAGGTAGGGGGGGCGCGGAATTCACCCCTCCACTTT.

This clonotype occurred many times. This chain connects TRBV5-1 to TRBJ2-1; the D is unclear. V was clipped by 2 bases and J by 7 bases, with 7 bases between them. CDR1 is SGHRS and CDR2 is YFSETQ in the germline V gene. This CDR3 spans 12 amino acids. CDR3 residues: CASSLFGNEQFF. In DNA, the CDR3 is TGCGCCAGCAGCTTATTTGGGAATGAGCAGTTCTTC.

This clonotype was seen a few times. V usage is TRBV9 and J usage is TRBJ2-2; D ambiguous. This CDR3 is built from 14 residues. V lost 0 bases and J lost 6, with 9 bases in between. Germline V gene lookup returns CDR1 SGDLS and CDR2 YYNGEE. The CDR3, as DNA: TGTGCCAGCAGCGTAGAGCAAGGGTCCGGGGAGCTGTTTTTT. Translation: CASSVEQGSGELFF.

Only a few counts were recorded for this clonotype. This chain uses TRBV7-9 with TRBJ2-1; tentatively, D is TRBD1 (5 bases). V was clipped by 2 bases and J by 4 bases, with 12 bases between them. CDR3 length equals 15 residues. Per the germline V gene, CDR1 is SEHNR and CDR2 is FQNEAQ (reference sequence). The CDR3, as DNA: TGTGCCAGCAGCTTATCGGTGGGGCAGTACAATGAGCAGTTCTTC. Translating it yields CASSLSVGQYNEQFF.

This clonotype was seen at least ten times. This sequence joins TRBV6-5 and TRBJ2-5; D gene ambiguous. V was cut by 0 bases and J by 3 bases, with 11 bases left in between. Germline CDR1 reads MNHEY; CDR2 reads SVGAGI. This CDR3 contains 15 residues. Here the CDR3 DNA reads TGTGCCAGCAGTTACTCGCCGGCCGCGAAAGAGACCCAGTACTTC. Its translation is CASSYSPAAKETQYF.